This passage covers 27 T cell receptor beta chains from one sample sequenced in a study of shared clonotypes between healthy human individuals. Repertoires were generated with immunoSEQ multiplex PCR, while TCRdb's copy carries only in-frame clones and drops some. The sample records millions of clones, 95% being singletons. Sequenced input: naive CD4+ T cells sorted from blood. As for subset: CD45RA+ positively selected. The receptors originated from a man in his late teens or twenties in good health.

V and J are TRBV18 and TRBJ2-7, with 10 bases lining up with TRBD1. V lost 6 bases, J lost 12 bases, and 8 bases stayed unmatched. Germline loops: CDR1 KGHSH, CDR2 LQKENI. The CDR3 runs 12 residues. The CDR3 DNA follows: TGTGCCAGCTCTCCGGGACAGGGGCCATCGTACTTC. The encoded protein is CASSPGQGPSYF.

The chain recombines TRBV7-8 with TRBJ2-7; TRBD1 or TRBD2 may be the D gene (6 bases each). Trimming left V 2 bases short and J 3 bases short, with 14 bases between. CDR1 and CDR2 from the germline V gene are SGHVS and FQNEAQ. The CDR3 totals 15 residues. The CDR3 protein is CASSLSGPGDYEQYF. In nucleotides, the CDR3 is TGTGCCAGCAGCTTAAGCGGGCCAGGGGACTACGAGCAGTACTTC.

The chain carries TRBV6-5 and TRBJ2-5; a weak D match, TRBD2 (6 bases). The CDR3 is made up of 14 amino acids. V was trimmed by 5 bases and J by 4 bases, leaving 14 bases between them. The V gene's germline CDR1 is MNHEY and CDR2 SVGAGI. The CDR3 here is CASSRYVEGETQYF. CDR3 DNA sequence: TGTGCCAGCAGTCGATATGTGGAGGGAGAGACCCAGTACTTC.

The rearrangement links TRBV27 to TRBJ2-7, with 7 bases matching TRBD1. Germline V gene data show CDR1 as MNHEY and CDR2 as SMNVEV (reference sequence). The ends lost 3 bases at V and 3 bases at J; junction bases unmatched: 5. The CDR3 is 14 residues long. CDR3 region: CASSFRGRHYEQYF. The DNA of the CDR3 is TGTGCCAGCAGTTTTAGGGGGCGGCACTACGAGCAGTACTTC.

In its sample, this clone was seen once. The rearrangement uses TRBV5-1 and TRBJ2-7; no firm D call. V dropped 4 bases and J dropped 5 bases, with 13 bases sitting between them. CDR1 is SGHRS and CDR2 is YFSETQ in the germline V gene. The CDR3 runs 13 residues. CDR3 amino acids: CASSRILENEQYF. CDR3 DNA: TGCGCCAGCAGCCGGATCCTAGAGAACGAGCAGTACTTC.

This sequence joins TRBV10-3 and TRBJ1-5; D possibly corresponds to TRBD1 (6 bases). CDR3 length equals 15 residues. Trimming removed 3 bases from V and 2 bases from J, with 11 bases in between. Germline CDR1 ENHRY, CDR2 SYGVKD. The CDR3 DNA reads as TGTGCCATCAGTGAAGGGGGTAATGGCAATCAGCCCCAGCATTTT. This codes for CAISEGGNGNQPQHF.

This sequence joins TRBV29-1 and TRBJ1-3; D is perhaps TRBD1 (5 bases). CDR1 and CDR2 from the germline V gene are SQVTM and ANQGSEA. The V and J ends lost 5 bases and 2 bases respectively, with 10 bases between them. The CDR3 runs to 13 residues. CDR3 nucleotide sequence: TGCAGCGTTACGAGGGACGCTGGAAACACCATATATTTT. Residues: CSVTRDAGNTIYF.

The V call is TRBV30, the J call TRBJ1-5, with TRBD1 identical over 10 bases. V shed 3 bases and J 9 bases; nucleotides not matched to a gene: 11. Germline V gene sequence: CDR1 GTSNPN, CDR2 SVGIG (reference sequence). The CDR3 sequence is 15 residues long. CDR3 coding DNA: TGTGCCTGGAGAATTGGGACAGGGGTAGGAGGGCCCCAGCATTTT. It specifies CAWRIGTGVGGPQHF.

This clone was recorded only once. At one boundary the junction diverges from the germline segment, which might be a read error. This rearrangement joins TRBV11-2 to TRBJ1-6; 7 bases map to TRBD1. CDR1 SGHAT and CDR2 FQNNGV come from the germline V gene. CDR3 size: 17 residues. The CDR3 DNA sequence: TGTGCCAGCAGCCTAGACAGGGTGGGAGCTAGTAATTCACCCCTCCACTTT. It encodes CASSLDRVGASNSPLHF. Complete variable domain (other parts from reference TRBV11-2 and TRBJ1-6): EAGVAQSPRYKIIEKRQSVAFWCNPISGHATLYWYQQILGQGPKLLIQFQNNGVVDDSQLPKDRFSAERLKGVDSTLKIQPAKLEDSAVYLCASSLDRVGASNSPLHFGNGTRLTVT.

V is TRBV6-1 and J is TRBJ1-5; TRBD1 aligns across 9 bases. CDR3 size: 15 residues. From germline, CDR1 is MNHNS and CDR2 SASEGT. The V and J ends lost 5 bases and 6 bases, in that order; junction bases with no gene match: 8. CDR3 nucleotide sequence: TGTGCCAGCAGTTTACAGACAGGGGGATTTCAGCCCCAGCATTTT. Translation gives CASSLQTGGFQPQHF.

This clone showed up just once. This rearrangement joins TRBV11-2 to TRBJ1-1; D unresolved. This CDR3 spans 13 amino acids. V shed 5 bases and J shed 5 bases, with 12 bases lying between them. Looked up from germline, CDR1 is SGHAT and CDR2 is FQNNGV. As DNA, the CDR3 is TGTGCCAGCAGCAAGAGAGAGGAGACTGAAGCTTTCTTT. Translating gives CASSKREETEAFF. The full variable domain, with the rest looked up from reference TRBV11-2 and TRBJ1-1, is EAGVAQSPRYKIIEKRQSVAFWCNPISGHATLYWYQQILGQGPKLLIQFQNNGVVDDSQLPKDRFSAERLKGVDSTLKIQPAKLEDSAVYLCASSKREETEAFFGQGTRLTVV.

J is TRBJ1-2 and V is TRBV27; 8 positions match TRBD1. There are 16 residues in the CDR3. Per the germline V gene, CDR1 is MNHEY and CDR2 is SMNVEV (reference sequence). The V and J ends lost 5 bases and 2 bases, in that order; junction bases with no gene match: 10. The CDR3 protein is CASSRTGQVVNYGYTF. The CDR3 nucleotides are TGTGCCAGCAGTCGGACAGGGCAGGTGGTCAACTATGGCTACACCTTC.

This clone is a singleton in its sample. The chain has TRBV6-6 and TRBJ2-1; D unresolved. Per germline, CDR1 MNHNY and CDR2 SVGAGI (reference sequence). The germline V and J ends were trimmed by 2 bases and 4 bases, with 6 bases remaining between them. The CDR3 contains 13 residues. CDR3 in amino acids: CASSYGVYNEQFF. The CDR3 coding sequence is TGTGCCAGCAGTTACGGAGTTTACAATGAGCAGTTCTTC.

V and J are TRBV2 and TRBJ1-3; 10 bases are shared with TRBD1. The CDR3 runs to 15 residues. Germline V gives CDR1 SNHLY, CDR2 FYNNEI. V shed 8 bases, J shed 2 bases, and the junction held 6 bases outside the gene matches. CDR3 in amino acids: CASRGTGVAGNTIYF. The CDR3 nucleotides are TGTGCCAGCCGCGGGACAGGGGTCGCTGGAAACACCATATATTTT.

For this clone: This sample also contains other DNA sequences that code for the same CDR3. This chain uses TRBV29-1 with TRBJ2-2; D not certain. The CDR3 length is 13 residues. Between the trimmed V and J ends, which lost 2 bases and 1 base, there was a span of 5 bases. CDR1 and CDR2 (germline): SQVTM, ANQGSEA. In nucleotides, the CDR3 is TGCAGCGTTGAATCGCGGAACACCGGGGAGCTGTTTTTT. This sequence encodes CSVESRNTGELFF.

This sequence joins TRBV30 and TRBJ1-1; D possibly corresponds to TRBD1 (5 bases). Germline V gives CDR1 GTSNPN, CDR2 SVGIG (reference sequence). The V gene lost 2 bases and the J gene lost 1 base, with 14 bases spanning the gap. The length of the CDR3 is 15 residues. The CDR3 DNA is TGTGCCTGGAGTCCGCCCAGGACAACGAACACTGAAGCTTTCTTT. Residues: CAWSPPRTTNTEAFF.

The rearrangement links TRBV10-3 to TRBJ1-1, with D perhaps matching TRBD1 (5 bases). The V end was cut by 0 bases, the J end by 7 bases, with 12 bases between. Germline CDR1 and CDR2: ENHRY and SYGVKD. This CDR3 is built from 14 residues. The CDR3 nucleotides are TGTGCCATCAGTGAGTCGACGGGGGACCTTGAAGCTTTCTTT. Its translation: CAISESTGDLEAFF.

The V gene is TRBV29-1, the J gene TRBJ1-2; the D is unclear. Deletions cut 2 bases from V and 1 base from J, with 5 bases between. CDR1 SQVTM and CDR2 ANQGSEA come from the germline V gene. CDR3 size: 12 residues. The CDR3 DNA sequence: TGCAGCGTTGAAAACGGTAACTATGGCTACACCTTC. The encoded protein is CSVENGNYGYTF. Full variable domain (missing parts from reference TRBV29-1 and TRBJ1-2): SAVISQKPSRDICQRGTSLTIQCQVDSQVTMMFWYRQQPGQSLTLIATANQGSEATYESGFVIDKFPISRPNLTFSTLTVSNMSPEDSSIYLCSVENGNYGYTFGSGTRLTVV.

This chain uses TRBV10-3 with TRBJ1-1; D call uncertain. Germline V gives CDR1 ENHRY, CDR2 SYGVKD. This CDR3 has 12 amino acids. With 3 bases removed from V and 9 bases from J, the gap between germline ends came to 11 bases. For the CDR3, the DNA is TGTGCCATCAGTGAAGGAAGGCAGAAAGCTTTCTTT. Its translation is CAISEGRQKAFF.

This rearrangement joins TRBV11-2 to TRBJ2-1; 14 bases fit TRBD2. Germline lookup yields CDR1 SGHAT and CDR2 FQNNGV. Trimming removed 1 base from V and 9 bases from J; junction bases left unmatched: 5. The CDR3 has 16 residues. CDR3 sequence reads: CASSLGGLAGGGEQFF. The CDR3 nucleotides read TGTGCCAGCAGCTTAGGTGGACTAGCGGGAGGCGGTGAGCAGTTCTTC.

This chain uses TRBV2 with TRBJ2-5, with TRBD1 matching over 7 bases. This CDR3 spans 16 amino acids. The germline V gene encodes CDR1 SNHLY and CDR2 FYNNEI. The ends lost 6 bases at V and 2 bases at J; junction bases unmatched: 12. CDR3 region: CASRATGTAFQETQYF. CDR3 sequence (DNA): TGTGCCAGCAGGGCGACCGGGACAGCTTTTCAAGAGACCCAGTACTTC.

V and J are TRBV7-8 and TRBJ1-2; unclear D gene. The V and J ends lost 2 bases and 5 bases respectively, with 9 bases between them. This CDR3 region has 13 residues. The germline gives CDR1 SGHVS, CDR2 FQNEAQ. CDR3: CASSLQAVYGYTF. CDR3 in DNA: TGTGCCAGCAGCTTACAGGCGGTATATGGCTACACCTTC.

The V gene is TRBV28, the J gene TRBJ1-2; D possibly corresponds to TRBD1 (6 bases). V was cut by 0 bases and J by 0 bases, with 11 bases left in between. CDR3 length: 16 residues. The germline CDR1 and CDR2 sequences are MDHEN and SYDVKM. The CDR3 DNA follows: TGTGCCAGCAGTTTATGGAGGCAGGGGTCTAACTATGGCTACACCTTC. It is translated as CASSLWRQGSNYGYTF.

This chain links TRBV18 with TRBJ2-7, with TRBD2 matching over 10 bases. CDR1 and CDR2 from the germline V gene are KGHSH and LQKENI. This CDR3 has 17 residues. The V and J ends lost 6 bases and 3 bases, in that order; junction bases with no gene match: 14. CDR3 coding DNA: TGTGCCAGCTCGGCAAAAGCTAGCGGGAGAGCCGACTACGAGCAGTACTTC. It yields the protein CASSAKASGRADYEQYF.

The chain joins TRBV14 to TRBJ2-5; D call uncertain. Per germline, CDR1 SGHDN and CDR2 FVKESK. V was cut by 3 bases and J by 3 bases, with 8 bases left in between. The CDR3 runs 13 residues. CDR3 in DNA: TGTGCCAGCAGCCACGAAGGAGAAGAGACCCAGTACTTC. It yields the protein CASSHEGEETQYF.

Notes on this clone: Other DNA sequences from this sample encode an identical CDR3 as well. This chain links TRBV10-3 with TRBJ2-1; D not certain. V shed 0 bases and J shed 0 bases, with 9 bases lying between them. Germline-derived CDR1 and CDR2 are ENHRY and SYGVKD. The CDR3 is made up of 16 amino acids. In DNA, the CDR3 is TGTGCCATCAGTGAGTCCGGGCTGAGCTCCTACAATGAGCAGTTCTTC. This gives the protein CAISESGLSSYNEQFF.

In nucleotides, the CDR3 is TGTGCCAGCAGCTTAAGTCGGCTAGTAGAGACCCAGTACTTC. This sequence encodes CASSLSRLVETQYF. The chain uses TRBV7-2 and TRBJ2-5; D uncertain. Germline V gene data show CDR1 as SGHTA and CDR2 as FQGNSA. The germline V and J ends were trimmed by 2 bases and 4 bases, with 11 bases remaining between them. The CDR3 is made up of 14 amino acids.